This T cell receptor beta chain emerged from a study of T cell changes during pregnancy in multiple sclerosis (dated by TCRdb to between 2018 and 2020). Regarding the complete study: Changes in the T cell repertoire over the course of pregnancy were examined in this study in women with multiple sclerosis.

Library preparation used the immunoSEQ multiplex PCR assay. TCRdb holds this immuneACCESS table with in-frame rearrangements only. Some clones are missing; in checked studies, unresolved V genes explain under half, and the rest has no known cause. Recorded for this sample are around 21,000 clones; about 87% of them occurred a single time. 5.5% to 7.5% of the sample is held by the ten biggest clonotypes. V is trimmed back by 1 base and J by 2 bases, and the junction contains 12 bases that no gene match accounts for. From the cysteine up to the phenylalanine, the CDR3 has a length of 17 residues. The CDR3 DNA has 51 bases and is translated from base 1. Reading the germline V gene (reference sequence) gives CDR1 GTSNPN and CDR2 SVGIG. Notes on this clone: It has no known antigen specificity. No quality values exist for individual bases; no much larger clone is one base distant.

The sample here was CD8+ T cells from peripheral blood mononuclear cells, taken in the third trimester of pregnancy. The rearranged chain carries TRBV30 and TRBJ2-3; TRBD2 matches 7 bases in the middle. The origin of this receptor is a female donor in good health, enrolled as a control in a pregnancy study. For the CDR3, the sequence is CAWSGNPAGLFTDTQYF. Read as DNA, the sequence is TGTGCCTGGAGTGGCAATCCAGCGGGGCTTTTCACAGATACGCAGTATTTT.